There are a few counts of the clone carrying this T cell receptor (beta chain). Its antigen is still unknown. The data originate from a study of T cell repertoires in cytomegalovirus infection. Across the study: CMV infection plus the matching HLA type was flagged by public TCR beta signatures. Study-wide results and caveats: CMV-specific TCR beta clonotypes restricted by HLA-C dominated the ex vivo response. Based on cumulative public TCR beta family frequency, carriers of CMV plus the relevant HLA were identified.

Germline lookup yields CDR1 SGHDN and CDR2 FVKESK. This CDR3 region has 15 residues. Deletions cut 6 bases from V and 9 bases from J, with 18 bases between. In TCRdb, the reads were re-called with MiXCR into one record per CDR3 protein. The sample lists some 300,000 distinct CDR3 sequences; 12% to 15% were seen once. The sequenced material came from PBMCs. This chain uses TRBV14 with TRBJ1-6, with D maybe TRBD1 (5 bases). The TCR sequence derives from a human donor in good health (CMV status not recorded). Some clones in this sample may be carry-over from other donors' samples. The CDR3 here is CASSKPGRSSSPLHF. CDR3 coding DNA: TGTGCCAGCAGTAAGCCGGGACGGAGTAGTTCACCCCTCCACTTT. The complete variable domain, with remaining parts taken from reference TRBV14 and TRBJ1-6, reads EAGVTQFPSHSVIEKGQTVTLRCDPISGHDNLYWYRRVMGKEIKFLLHFVKESKQDESGMPNNRFLAERTGGTYSTLKVQPAELEDSGVYFCASSKPGRSSSPLHFGNGTRLTVT.